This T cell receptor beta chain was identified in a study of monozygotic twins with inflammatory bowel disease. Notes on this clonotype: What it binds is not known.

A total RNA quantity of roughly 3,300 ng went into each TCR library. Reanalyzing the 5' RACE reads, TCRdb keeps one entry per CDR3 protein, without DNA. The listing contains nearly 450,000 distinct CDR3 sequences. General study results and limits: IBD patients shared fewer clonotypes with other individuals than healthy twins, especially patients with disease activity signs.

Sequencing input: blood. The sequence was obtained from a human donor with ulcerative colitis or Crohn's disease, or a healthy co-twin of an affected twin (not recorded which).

This chain's CDR3 is CASSLDSHSDTQYF. This chain connects TRBV6-2 or TRBV6-3 to TRBJ2-3; the D gene TCRdb calls, TRBD2, cannot be checked with no DNA. Germline V gives CDR1 MNHEY, CDR2 SVGEGT. This CDR3 region has 14 residues.